These 27 T cell receptor beta chains came from one sample sequenced in a study of cytomegalovirus exposure and HLA in healthy donors. PCR employed 60 Vbeta and 13 Jbeta primers. Here immunoSEQ multiplex PCR was the method, and the copy in TCRdb shows in-frame clones only, minus some. The sample comprises 150,000 to 200,000 clones, about 74% of which are singletons, and approximately 2.8% rests with the top ten. Sequenced: PBMCs. The receptors stem from a male donor in good health and CMV-seronegative.

J is TRBJ2-5 and V is TRBV9; TRBD1 matches at 7 bases. V lost 4 bases, J lost 5 bases, and 8 bases stayed unmatched. Germline CDR1 reads SGDLS; CDR2 reads YYNGEE. This CDR3 region has 14 residues. The CDR3 sequence: CASSPQGVGETQYF. CDR3 coding DNA: TGTGCCAGCAGCCCCCAGGGGGTGGGTGAGACCCAGTACTTC.

This clone appeared once. V usage is TRBV18 and J usage is TRBJ1-2; D gene uncertain. This CDR3 region has 14 residues. Trimming left V 0 bases short and J 8 bases short, with 13 bases between. Germline loops: CDR1 KGHSH, CDR2 LQKENI. The CDR3 coding sequence is TGTGCCAGCTCACCACCGCAGGTTTCGTCCGGCTACACCTTC. This codes for CASSPPQVSSGYTF.

The CDR3 region has the DNA TGTGCCAGCAGCTTAGCGTCTAGCTCCCCAAGGGCTGGGGCCAACGTCCTGACTTTC. Amino acid sequence: CASSLASSSPRAGANVLTF. The V and J genes are TRBV11-1 and TRBJ2-6, with a tentative D call TRBD2 (5 bases). Germline CDR1 reads SGHAT; CDR2 reads FQDESV (reference sequence). The V end lost 0 bases, the J end lost 2 bases, and 17 bases lay between the germline ends. The CDR3 is made up of 19 amino acids.

The chain has TRBV30 and TRBJ2-7, with D tentatively TRBD2 (6 bases). The CDR3 is 13 amino acids. Germline V gives CDR1 GTSNPN, CDR2 SVGIG (reference sequence). Trimming pared 5 bases from V and 2 bases from J, leaving 13 bases between. The CDR3 coding sequence is TGTGCCTGGGGAGGCGGGGCGGCCTACGAGCAGTACTTC. This translates into CAWGGGAAYEQYF.

The chain joins TRBV7-6 to TRBJ2-1, with TRBD2 as a possible D gene (5 bases). V was pared by 5 bases and J by 0 bases, with 17 bases between. Germline CDR1 and CDR2: SGHVS and FNYEAQ. The CDR3 has 17 amino acids. The DNA for the CDR3 is TGTGCCAGCAGCCACCCAAACGGACTTTACTCCTACAATGAGCAGTTCTTC. Its protein product is CASSHPNGLYSYNEQFF.

This clone turned up a few times. This sequence joins TRBV11-2 and TRBJ2-1, with 11 bases aligning to TRBD2. The CDR3 runs 15 residues. Germline assignment: CDR1 SGHAT and CDR2 FQNNGV. Losses at the gene ends were 2 bases for V and 5 bases for J; bases not matched to a gene: 2. The CDR3 DNA follows: TGTGCCAGCAGCTTACTAGCGGGGGGCGACAATGAGCAGTTCTTC. Amino acid sequence: CASSLLAGGDNEQFF.

This chain uses TRBV2 with TRBJ2-7, with 13 positions matching TRBD2. The germline CDR1 and CDR2 sequences are SNHLY and FYNNEI. With V trimmed by 4 bases and J by 4 bases, 1 base remained unmatched. The CDR3 loop spans 14 amino acids. DNA for the CDR3: TGTGCCAGCAGTGTGGGACTAGCGGGATACGAGCAGTACTTC. It yields the protein CASSVGLAGYEQYF.

This rearrangement joins TRBV5-1 to TRBJ2-7; D might be TRBD2 (5 bases). CDR3 length equals 14 residues. The V end lost 2 bases, the J end lost 6 bases, and 15 bases lay between the germline ends. Germline V gives CDR1 SGHRS, CDR2 YFSETQ. This chain's CDR3 is CASSLSTHRGEQYF. Here the CDR3 DNA reads TGCGCCAGCAGCTTAAGCACCCACCGGGGCGAGCAGTACTTC. Looking up the rest from reference TRBV5-1 and TRBJ2-7 gives the full variable domain: KAGVTQTPRYLIKTRGQQVTLSCSPISGHRSVSWYQQTPGQGLQFLFEYFSETQRNKGNFPGRFSGRQFSNSRSEMNVSTLELGDSALYLCASSLSTHRGEQYFGPGTRLTVT.

The chain carries TRBV29-1 and TRBJ2-7, with D tentatively TRBD1 (6 bases). The germline gives CDR1 SQVTM, CDR2 ANQGSEA. The CDR3 has 15 residues. Between the trimmed V and J ends, which lost 7 bases and 2 bases, there was a span of 21 bases. The CDR3 loop reads CSGSYQTGPTYEQYF. The CDR3 DNA follows: TGCAGCGGCAGCTACCAGACAGGCCCTACCTACGAGCAGTACTTC.

This clone was picked up a small number of times. The chain carries TRBV10-3 and TRBJ2-3, with 10 bases that match TRBD2. The CDR3 runs 18 residues. V was clipped by 2 bases and J by 0 bases; unmatched bases: 8. Germline CDR1 is ENHRY and CDR2 is SYGVKD. The CDR3 sequence: CAISEGGIAGGSTDTQYF. Here the CDR3 DNA reads TGTGCCATCAGTGAGGGCGGTATAGCGGGAGGAAGCACAGATACGCAGTATTTT.

The J gene is TRBJ2-7, the V gene TRBV4-3; D is ambiguous. CDR3 size: 13 residues. V was cut by 4 bases and J by 5 bases, with 12 bases left in between. Germline V gene lookup returns CDR1 LGHNA and CDR2 YSLEER. CDR3 residues: CASSLLPRNEQYF. As DNA, the CDR3 is TGCGCCAGCAGCCTACTCCCAAGAAACGAGCAGTACTTC.

This clone was recorded a few times. CDR3 DNA sequence: TGTGCCAGCAGCCGAAAACCGGAGAGACCCAACTATGGCTACACCTTC. This sequence encodes CASSRKPERPNYGYTF. The rearrangement uses TRBV11-3 and TRBJ1-2; D is unclear. Per the germline V gene, CDR1 is SGHNT and CDR2 is YENEEA. This CDR3 region has 16 residues. V lost 5 bases to trimming and J lost 2 bases, with 18 bases between them.

The chain combines TRBV7-2 with TRBJ2-3; 7 bases are shared with TRBD2. J was trimmed by 3 bases and V by 5 bases; bases with no gene match: 8. Germline assignment: CDR1 SGHTA and CDR2 FQGNSA. The CDR3 totals 15 residues. CDR3 loop: CASSRSGEPTDTQYF. CDR3 nucleotides: TGTGCCAGCAGCCGGAGCGGGGAACCTACAGATACGCAGTATTTT.

The V gene is TRBV13, the J gene TRBJ1-5, with 7 nucleotides matching TRBD1. CDR1 PRHDT and CDR2 FYEKMQ come from the germline V gene (reference sequence). V gave up 2 bases and J gave up 3 bases; unmatched junction bases: 7. The CDR3 length is 16 residues. CDR3 DNA: TGTGCCAGCAGCTTAAGGTCAGGGGGGACCAATCAGCCCCAGCATTTT. Amino acids: CASSLRSGGTNQPQHF. The entire variable domain, with the rest obtained from reference TRBV13 and TRBJ1-5, is as follows: AAGVIQSPRHLIKEKRETATLKCYPIPRHDTVYWYQQGPGQDPQFLISFYEKMQSDKGSIPDRFSAQQFSDYHSELNMSSLELGDSALYFCASSLRSGGTNQPQHFGDGTRLSIL.

The chain employs TRBV6-5 and TRBJ1-5, with 7 nucleotides matching TRBD1. Germline V gene lookup returns CDR1 MNHEY and CDR2 SVGAGI. With V trimmed by 11 bases and J by 1 base, 11 bases remained unmatched. This CDR3 is built from 15 residues. CDR3: CAVGLDRVSNQPQHF. DNA for the CDR3: TGTGCCGTTGGATTAGACAGGGTGAGCAATCAGCCCCAGCATTTT.

This chain joins TRBV19 and TRBJ1-1; 7 bases are shared with TRBD1. Germline trimming cut 6 bases from V and 1 base from J; bases unmatched to any gene: 11. This CDR3 is built from 16 residues. From germline, CDR1 is LNHDA and CDR2 SQIVND (reference sequence). The CDR3 DNA reads TGTGCCAGTAGATCCTCCGGTGGACAGGAGAACACTGAAGCTTTCTTT. This gives the protein CASRSSGGQENTEAFF.

This chain joins TRBV19 and TRBJ1-1, with 9 bases aligning to TRBD1. The CDR3 loop spans 15 amino acids. CDR1 and CDR2 (germline): LNHDA, SQIVND (reference sequence). The J segment lost 5 bases and the V segment lost 5 bases, leaving 9 bases of the junction unmatched. The DNA of the CDR3 is TGTGCCAGTAGTGTCGAGGGGACAGGGAAAACTGAAGCTTTCTTT. Its translation is CASSVEGTGKTEAFF.

This clone has only one observation. The junction departs from germline at one end; a sequencing error may be responsible. As DNA, the CDR3 is TGTTCCAGCAGCCCATATGAAAAACTGTTTTTT. This translates into CSSSPYEKLFF. The chain employs TRBV7-9 and TRBJ1-4; D remains ambiguous. The CDR3 runs 11 residues. The V gene's germline CDR1 is SEHNR and CDR2 FQNEAQ (reference sequence).

This chain links TRBV30 with TRBJ1-4, with D maybe TRBD1 (5 bases). Trimming cost V 2 bases and J 4 bases, with 11 bases left between them. Germline loops: CDR1 GTSNPN, CDR2 SVGIG (reference sequence). This CDR3 region has 14 residues. The CDR3 DNA is TGTGCCTGGAGTATAAAGGGGTTTAATGAAAAACTGTTTTTT. Translated, it gives CAWSIKGFNEKLFF.

The chain uses TRBV10-3 and TRBJ1-2; possibly TRBD1 for D (6 bases). Trimming left V 3 bases short and J 9 bases short, with 17 bases between. The CDR3 sequence is 14 residues long. CDR1 and CDR2 from the germline V gene are ENHRY and SYGVKD. CDR3 DNA: TGTGCCATCAGTGACATACCCGGGACACCGAGCTACACCTTC. Its protein product is CAISDIPGTPSYTF.

This clone was seen a handful of times. The V and J genes are TRBV4-1 and TRBJ1-5, with TRBD1 identical over 9 bases. The V gene end was trimmed by 3 bases and the J gene end by 4 bases; junction bases not matched to a gene: 4. The CDR3 contains 15 residues. Germline V lookup: CDR1 MGHRA, CDR2 YSYEKL. The CDR3 bases are TGCGCCAGCAGCCAGGCCGGGACAGGGAATCAGCCCCAGCATTTT. It is translated as CASSQAGTGNQPQHF.

The DNA for the CDR3 is TGTGCCAGTCGACAGGGCAGGGGTGAAGCTTTCTTT. Protein sequence: CASRQGRGEAFF. This chain links TRBV28 with TRBJ1-1; 7 nucleotides match TRBD1. V was clipped by 9 bases and J by 7 bases; unmatched bases: 8. The CDR3 has 12 residues. Germline values: CDR1 MDHEN, CDR2 SYDVKM.

The genes are TRBV7-8 and TRBJ2-7; TRBD1 matches 8 bases. Trimming at V came to 5 bases and at J to 5 bases, leaving 11 bases not matched to a gene. The CDR3 sequence is 15 residues long. CDR1 is SGHVS and CDR2 is FQNEAQ in the germline V gene. The CDR3 DNA follows: TGTGCCAGCAGCACCAGGGCAGGGGGCCCGGACGAGCAGTACTTC. This translates into CASSTRAGGPDEQYF.

This chain connects TRBV5-1 to TRBJ1-4; weak D call: TRBD1 (5 bases). The CDR3 covers 15 residues. V was shortened by 0 bases and J by 7 bases, with 13 bases between the two germline ends. Germline lookup yields CDR1 SGHRS and CDR2 YFSETQ. The CDR3 region is CASSLDTDGGEKLFF. The CDR3, as DNA: TGCGCCAGCAGCTTGGATACAGACGGGGGTGAAAAACTGTTTTTT.

The chain uses TRBV9 and TRBJ2-7, with TRBD2 identical over 7 bases. The germline gives CDR1 SGDLS, CDR2 YYNGEE. With V trimmed by 3 bases and J by 1 base, 4 bases remained unmatched. The CDR3 spans 14 residues. CDR3: CASSATGGSYEQYF. CDR3 DNA: TGTGCCAGCAGCGCAACGGGAGGATCCTACGAGCAGTACTTC.

The V gene is TRBV7-9, the J gene TRBJ1-4; 10 nucleotides align to TRBD1. CDR3 length: 16 amino acids. V dropped 5 bases and J dropped 8; count of bases not matched to a gene: 11. Germline V lookup: CDR1 SEHNR, CDR2 FQNEAQ (reference sequence). For the CDR3, the DNA is TGTGCCAGCAGCCTTAGGCGGACAGGGGGGGAGGAAAAACTGTTTTTT. Translated, it gives CASSLRRTGGEEKLFF.

J is TRBJ1-5 and V is TRBV4-1, with TRBD1 as a possible D gene (6 bases). The germline V gene has CDR1 MGHRA and CDR2 YSYEKL. The CDR3 runs to 18 residues. V was trimmed by 3 bases and J by 2 bases, leaving 20 bases between them. DNA of the CDR3: TGCGCCAGCAGCCACGTAGGGAGACAGGCCCGGGGCAATCAGCCCCAGCATTTT. This codes for CASSHVGRQARGNQPQHF.